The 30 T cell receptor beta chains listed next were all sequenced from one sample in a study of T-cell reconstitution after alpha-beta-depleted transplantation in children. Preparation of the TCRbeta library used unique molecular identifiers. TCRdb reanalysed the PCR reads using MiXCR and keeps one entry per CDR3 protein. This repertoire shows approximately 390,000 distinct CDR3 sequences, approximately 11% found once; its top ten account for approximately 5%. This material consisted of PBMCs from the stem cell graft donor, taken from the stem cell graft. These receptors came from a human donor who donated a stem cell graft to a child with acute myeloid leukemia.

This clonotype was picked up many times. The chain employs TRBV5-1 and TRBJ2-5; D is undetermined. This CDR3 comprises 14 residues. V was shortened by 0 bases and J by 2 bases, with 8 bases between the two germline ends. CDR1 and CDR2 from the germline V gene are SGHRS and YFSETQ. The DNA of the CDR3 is TGCGCCAGCAGCTTGGGCGGTCAGCAAGAGACCCAGTACTTC. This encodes CASSLGGQQETQYF.

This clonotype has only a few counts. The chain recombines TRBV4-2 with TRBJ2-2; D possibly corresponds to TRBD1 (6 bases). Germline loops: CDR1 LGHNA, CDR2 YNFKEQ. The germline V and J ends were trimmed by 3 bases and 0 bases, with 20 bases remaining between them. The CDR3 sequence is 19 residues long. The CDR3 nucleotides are TGTGCCAGCAGCCATCCTCCGGGACAAATGTTAACGAACACCGGGGAGCTGTTTTTT. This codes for CASSHPPGQMLTNTGELFF.

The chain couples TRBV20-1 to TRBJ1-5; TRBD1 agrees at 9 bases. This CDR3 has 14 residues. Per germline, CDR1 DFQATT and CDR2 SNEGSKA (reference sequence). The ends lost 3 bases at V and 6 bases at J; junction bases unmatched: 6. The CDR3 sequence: CSARGQGSGQPQHF. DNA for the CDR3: TGCAGTGCTAGGGGACAGGGATCGGGTCAGCCCCAGCATTTT.

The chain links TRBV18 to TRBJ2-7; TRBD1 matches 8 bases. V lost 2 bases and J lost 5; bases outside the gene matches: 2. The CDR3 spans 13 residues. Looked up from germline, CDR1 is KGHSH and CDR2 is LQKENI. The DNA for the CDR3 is TGTGCCAGCTCACCAAACAGGGGGGACGAGCAGTACGTC. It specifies CASSPNRGDEQYV.

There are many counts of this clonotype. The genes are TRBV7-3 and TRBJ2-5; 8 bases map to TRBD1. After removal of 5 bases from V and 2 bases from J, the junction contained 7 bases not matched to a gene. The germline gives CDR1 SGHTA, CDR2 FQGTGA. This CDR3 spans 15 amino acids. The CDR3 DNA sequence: TGTGCCAGCAGCACCGGGACAGGACCACAAGAGACCCAGTACTTC. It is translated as CASSTGTGPQETQYF.

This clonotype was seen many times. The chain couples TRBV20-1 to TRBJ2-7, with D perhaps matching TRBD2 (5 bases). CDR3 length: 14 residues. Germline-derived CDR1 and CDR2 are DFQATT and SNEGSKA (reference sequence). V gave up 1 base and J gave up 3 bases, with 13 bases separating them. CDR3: CSARVTGLGYEQYF. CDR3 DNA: TGCAGTGCTAGAGTTACGGGATTGGGCTACGAGCAGTACTTC.

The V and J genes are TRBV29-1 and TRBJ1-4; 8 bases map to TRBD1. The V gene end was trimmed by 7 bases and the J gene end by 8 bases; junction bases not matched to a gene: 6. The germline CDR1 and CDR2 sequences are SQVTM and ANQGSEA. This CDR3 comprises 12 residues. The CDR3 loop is CSAGGLMEKLFF. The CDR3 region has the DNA TGCAGCGCAGGGGGCCTAATGGAAAAACTGTTTTTT.

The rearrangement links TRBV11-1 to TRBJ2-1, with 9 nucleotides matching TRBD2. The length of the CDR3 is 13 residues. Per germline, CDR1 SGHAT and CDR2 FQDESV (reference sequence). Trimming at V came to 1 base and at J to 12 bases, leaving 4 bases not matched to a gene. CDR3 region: CASSLEGGRGQFF. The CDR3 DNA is TGTGCCAGCAGCTTAGAGGGCGGGAGGGGGCAGTTCTTC.

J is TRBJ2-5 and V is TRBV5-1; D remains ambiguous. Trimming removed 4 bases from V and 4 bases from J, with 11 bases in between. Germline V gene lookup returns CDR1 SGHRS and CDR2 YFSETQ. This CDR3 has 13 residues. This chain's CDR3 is CASSPRSRETQYF. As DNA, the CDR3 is TGCGCCAGCAGCCCCAGGTCCCGAGAGACCCAGTACTTC.

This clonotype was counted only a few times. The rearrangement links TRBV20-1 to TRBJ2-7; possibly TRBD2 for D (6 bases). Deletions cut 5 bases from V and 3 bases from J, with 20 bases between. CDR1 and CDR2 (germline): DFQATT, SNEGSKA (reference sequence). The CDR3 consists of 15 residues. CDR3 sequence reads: CSAGLIRDLNYEQYF. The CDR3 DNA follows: TGCAGTGCTGGCCTCATCCGGGACTTGAACTACGAGCAGTACTTC.

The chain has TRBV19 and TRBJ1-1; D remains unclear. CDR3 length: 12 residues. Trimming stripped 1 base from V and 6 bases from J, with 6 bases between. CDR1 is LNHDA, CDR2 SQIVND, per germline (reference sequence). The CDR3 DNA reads TGTGCCAGTAGTATAGGGTCCGCTGAAGCTTTCTTT. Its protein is CASSIGSAEAFF.

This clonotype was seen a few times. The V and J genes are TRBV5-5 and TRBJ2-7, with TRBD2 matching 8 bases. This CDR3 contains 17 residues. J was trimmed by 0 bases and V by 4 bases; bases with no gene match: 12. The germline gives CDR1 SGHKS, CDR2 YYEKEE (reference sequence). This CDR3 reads CASSLGGGGGSSYEQYV. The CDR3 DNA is TGTGCCAGCAGCCTCGGGGGAGGCGGGGGGAGCTCCTACGAGCAGTACGTC.

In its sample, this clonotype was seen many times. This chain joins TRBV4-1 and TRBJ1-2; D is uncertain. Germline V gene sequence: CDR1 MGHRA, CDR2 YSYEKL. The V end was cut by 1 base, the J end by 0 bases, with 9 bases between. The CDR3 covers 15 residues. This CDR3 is CASSQVQGTNYGYTF. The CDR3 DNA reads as TGCGCCAGCAGCCAAGTTCAAGGGACTAACTATGGCTACACCTTC.

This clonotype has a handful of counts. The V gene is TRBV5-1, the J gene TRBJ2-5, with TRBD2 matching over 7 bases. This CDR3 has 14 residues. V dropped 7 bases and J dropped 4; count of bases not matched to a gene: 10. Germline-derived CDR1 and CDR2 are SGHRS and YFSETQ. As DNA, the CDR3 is TGCGCCAGCGGCACCCGCCCGGGGGGAGAGACCCAGTACTTC. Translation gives CASGTRPGGETQYF.

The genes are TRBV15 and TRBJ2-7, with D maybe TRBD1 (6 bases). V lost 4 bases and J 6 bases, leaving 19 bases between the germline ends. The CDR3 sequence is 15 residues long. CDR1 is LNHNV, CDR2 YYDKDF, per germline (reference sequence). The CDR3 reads CATSILDKPTGEQYF. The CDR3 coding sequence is TGTGCCACCAGCATCTTGGACAAACCGACAGGCGAGCAGTACTTC.

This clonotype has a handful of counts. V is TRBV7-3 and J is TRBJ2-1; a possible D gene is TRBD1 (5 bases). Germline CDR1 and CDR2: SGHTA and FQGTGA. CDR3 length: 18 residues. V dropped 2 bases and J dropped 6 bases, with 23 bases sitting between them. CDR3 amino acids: CASSLYVKQERSGNEQFF. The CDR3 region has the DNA TGTGCCAGCAGCTTATACGTTAAACAGGAACGGTCGGGCAATGAGCAGTTCTTC.

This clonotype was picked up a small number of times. The CDR3 bases are TGTGCCAGCAGCCTAAACAGTGCGACTAGCAGTACCTACGAGCAGTACTTC. It is translated as CASSLNSATSSTYEQYF. V and J are TRBV11-1 and TRBJ2-7; TRBD2 matches 7 bases. The CDR3 has 17 amino acids. V gave up 5 bases and J gave up 2 bases; unmatched junction bases: 15. Germline V lookup: CDR1 SGHAT, CDR2 FQDESV (reference sequence).

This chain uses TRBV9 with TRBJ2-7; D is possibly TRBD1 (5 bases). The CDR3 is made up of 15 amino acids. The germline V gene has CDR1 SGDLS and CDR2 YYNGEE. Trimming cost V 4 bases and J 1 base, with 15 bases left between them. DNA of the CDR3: TGTGCCAGCAGCCGCAGGGCGGAGACGTCCTACGAGCAGTACTTC. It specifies CASSRRAETSYEQYF. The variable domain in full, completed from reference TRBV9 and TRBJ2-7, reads DSGVTQTPKHLITATGQRVTLRCSPRSGDLSVYWYQQSLDQGLQFLIQYYNGEERAKGNILERFSAQQFPDLHSELNLSSLELGDSALYFCASSRRAETSYEQYFGPGTRLTVT.

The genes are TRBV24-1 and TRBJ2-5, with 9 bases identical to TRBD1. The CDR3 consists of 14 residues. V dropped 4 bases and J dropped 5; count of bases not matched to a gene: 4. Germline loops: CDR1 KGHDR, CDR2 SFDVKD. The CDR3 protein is CATSDRTGDETQYF. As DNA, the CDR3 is TGTGCCACCAGTGACAGGACAGGGGACGAGACCCAGTACTTC.

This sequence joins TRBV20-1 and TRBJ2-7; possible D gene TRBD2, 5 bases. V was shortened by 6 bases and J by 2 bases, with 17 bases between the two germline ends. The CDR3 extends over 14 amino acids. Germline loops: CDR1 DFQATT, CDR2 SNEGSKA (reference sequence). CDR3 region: CSATPSGEAYEQYF. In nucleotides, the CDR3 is TGCAGTGCAACCCCGTCCGGGGAAGCCTACGAGCAGTACTTC.

CDR3 in DNA: TGTGCCATCAGTGAGTCCTATAGGACAGGGACTGAAGCTTTCTTT. Its protein is CAISESYRTGTEAFF. The rearrangement uses TRBV10-3 and TRBJ1-1; 8 bases are shared with TRBD1. Germline V CDR1 and CDR2: ENHRY, SYGVKD. With 0 bases clipped from V and 5 bases from J, the junction kept 5 bases outside the gene matches. The CDR3 runs 15 residues.

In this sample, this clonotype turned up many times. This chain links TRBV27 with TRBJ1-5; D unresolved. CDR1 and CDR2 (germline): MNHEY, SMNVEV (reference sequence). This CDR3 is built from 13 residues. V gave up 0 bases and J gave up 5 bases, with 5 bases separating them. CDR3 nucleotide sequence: TGTGCCAGCAGTTTATCCGGAGATCAGCCCCAGCATTTT. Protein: CASSLSGDQPQHF.

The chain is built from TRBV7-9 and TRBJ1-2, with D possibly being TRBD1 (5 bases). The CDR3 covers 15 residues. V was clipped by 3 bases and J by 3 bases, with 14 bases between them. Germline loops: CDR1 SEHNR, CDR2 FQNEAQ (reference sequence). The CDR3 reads CASSLGPHKDYGYTF. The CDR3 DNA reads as TGTGCCAGCAGCTTGGGACCGCATAAGGACTATGGCTACACCTTC.

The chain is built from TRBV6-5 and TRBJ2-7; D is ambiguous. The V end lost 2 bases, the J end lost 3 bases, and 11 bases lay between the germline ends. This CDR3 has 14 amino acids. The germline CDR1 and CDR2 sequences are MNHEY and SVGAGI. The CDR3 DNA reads TGTGCCAGCAGTTACAGTTTTGGGGTCTACGAGCAGTACTTC. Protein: CASSYSFGVYEQYF.

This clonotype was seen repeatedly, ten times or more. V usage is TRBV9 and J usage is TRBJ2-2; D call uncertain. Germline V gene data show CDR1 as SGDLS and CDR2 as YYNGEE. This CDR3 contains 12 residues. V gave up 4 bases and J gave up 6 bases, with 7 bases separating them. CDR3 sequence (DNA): TGTGCCAGCAGCCCGACACCCGGGGAGCTGTTTTTT. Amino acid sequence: CASSPTPGELFF. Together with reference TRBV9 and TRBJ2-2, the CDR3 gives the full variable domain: DSGVTQTPKHLITATGQRVTLRCSPRSGDLSVYWYQQSLDQGLQFLIQYYNGEERAKGNILERFSAQQFPDLHSELNLSSLELGDSALYFCASSPTPGELFFGEGSRLTVL.

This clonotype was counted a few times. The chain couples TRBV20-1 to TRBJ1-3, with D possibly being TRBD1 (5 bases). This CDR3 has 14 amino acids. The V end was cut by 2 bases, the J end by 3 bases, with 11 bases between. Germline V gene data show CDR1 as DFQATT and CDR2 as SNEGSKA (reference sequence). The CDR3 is CSARNGGVGNTIYF. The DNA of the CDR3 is TGCAGTGCTAGAAATGGGGGGGTTGGAAACACCATATATTTT.

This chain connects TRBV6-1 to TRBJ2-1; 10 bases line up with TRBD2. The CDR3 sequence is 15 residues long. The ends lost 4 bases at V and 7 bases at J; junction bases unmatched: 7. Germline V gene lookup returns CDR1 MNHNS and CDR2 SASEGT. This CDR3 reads CASSGRAGGLNEQFF. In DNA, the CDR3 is TGTGCCAGCAGTGGCCGAGCGGGAGGGTTAAATGAGCAGTTCTTC.

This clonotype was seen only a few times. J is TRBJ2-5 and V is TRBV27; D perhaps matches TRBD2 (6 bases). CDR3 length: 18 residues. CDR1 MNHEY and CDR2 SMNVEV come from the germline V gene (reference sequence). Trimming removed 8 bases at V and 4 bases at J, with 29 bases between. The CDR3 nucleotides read TGTGCCAGCGCCTTCGGGGATCAGGCGGGGAAGTCGCTAGAGACCCAGTACTTC. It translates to CASAFGDQAGKSLETQYF.

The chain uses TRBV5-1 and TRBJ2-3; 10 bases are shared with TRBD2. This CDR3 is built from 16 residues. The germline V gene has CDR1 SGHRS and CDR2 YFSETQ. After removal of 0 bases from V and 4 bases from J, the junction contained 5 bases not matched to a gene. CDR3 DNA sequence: TGCGCCAGCAGCTTGGGGGCTAGCGGGGGCTCAGATACGCAGTATTTT. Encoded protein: CASSLGASGGSDTQYF.

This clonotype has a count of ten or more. CDR3 protein: CSVDTSGASETQYF. The CDR3 DNA sequence: TGCAGCGTTGATACTAGCGGGGCCTCGGAGACCCAGTACTTC. The rearrangement links TRBV29-1 to TRBJ2-5, with 10 bases lining up with TRBD2. Per germline, CDR1 SQVTM and CDR2 ANQGSEA. CDR3 length: 14 amino acids. Trimming at V came to 3 bases and at J to 5 bases, leaving 6 bases not matched to a gene.